These 4 T cell receptor beta chains came from one sample sequenced in a study of T cell responses to AZD1222 COVID-19 vaccine. TCRdb's table, derived via immunoSEQ multiplex PCR, lists solely in-frame clones and lacks some. The sample lists about 120,000 clones, roughly 92% occurring once. Sequencing used peripheral blood, obtained 28 days after the second AZD1222 dose. The receptors here all came from an adult who received the AZD1222 COVID-19 vaccine.

V is TRBV10-2 and J is TRBJ2-5; the D gene could be TRBD1 or TRBD2 (6 bases each). Germline lookup yields CDR1 WSHSY and CDR2 SAAADI. Trimming pared 7 bases from V and 5 bases from J, leaving 14 bases between. The CDR3 consists of 13 residues. The CDR3 DNA is TGCGCCAGCACTACCCTGGGGGGCGAGACCCAGTACTTC. Translated: CASTTLGGETQYF.

The chain employs TRBV6-1 and TRBJ1-1, with D maybe TRBD1 (6 bases). The CDR3 spans 14 residues. The V gene's germline CDR1 is MNHNS and CDR2 SASEGT. V was cut by 3 bases and J by 3 bases, with 11 bases left in between. The CDR3 coding sequence is TGTGCCAGCAGTGATCAGAACAGGGACACTGAAGCTTTCTTT. Protein sequence: CASSDQNRDTEAFF.

The chain has TRBV18 and TRBJ2-7; TRBD2 is a possible D gene (5 bases). There are 14 residues in the CDR3. Germline V gene lookup returns CDR1 KGHSH and CDR2 LQKENI. V was pared by 3 bases and J by 6 bases, with 15 bases between. This CDR3 reads CASSPSSLAGEQYF. The CDR3 DNA reads TGTGCCAGCTCACCGTCCTCCCTAGCCGGCGAGCAGTACTTC.

This chain uses TRBV14 with TRBJ1-2; 8 bases line up with TRBD1. The J segment lost 8 bases and the V segment lost 4 bases, leaving 6 bases of the junction unmatched. Germline CDR1 and CDR2: SGHDN and FVKESK. The CDR3 is made up of 13 amino acids. CDR3 nucleotides: TGTGCCAGCAGCCCCGGACAGGGAGGCGGCTACACCTTC. It codes for CASSPGQGGGYTF. Filled out from reference TRBV14 and TRBJ1-2, the complete variable domain reads EAGVTQFPSHSVIEKGQTVTLRCDPISGHDNLYWYRRVMGKEIKFLLHFVKESKQDESGMPNNRFLAERTGGTYSTLKVQPAELEDSGVYFCASSPGQGGGYTFGSGTRLTVV.